This T cell receptor beta chain is from a study of blood T cells in healthy people across ages (dated by TCRdb to 2013 to 2016). Regarding the complete study: In model experiments, template switching captured roughly one uniquely barcoded TCR beta cDNA molecule for every two T cells. Using deep sequencing normalized with unique cDNA molecular identifiers, the study measured how TCR beta repertoire diversity changes with age. Donors of different ages were randomly distributed across sequencing lanes to avoid experimental bias. For two donors (one aged 18 to 29 and one aged 80 or older), the study analyzed two additional independent replicas of 1 million unique cDNA reads from the same blood draw. The donors were divided into four age groups: young (average around 15 years), middle-aged (under 40), aged (approximately 64) and long-lived (82).

The method was 5' RACE. Reads for this sample came from an Illumina HiSeq 2500. A second PCR of 7 to 11 cycles was performed with a sample-barcoded 5' primer and a J-beta primer mix. A unique molecular identifier was introduced onto each TCR beta cDNA molecule by a template-switch 5' adaptor carrying 12 random nucleotides. Each sample yielded at least 2.5 million CDR3-containing paired-end reads. The Mint cDNA synthesis kit, primed by a TRBC-specific oligonucleotide, was used to synthesize first-strand cDNA from all RNA. Following uracil-DNA glycosylase treatment, all cDNA underwent a first 18-cycle PCR with the universal primers M1SS and BC2_uni_R. Regarding the original processing steps: For normalization, 1 million high-quality reads were randomly selected from each sample, with every read carrying a distinct molecular identifier. Reads sharing molecular identifiers were discarded rather than binned into consensus sequences. MiTCR, set to a Q25 quality threshold and the strictest error-elimination algorithm, was used for CDR3 identification, clonotype clustering and error correction. A nonparametric unseen species model with Euler transformation was used to estimate lower-bound total TCR beta diversity. The public reads were reprocessed in TCRdb via fastp at Q25 and MiXCR, keeping in-frame beta chains. Entries are consolidated by CDR3 protein sequence, retaining the most common genes and DNA. The V and J calls come from TCRdb's annotation, not from the publication. This sample gives about 1.1 million distinct CDR3 sequences in total; 35% to 40% of them show up just once. The ten largest clones represent around 13% of the sample.

This clonotype was detected a few times. The target of this receptor is not known. The record has no base qualities; no much larger clone is one base away. Systemically healthy Caucasian individuals from Russia, 39 in total and aged about 6 to 100 years, were included as donors. Around 9.7 milliliters of peripheral blood were collected from each donor into EDTA-treated Vacutainer tubes. Ficoll-Paque density-gradient centrifugation was used to isolate PBMCs, with at least 7 million per sample. Total RNA, at least 6 micrograms per sample, was extracted from PBMCs with Trizol reagent. The percentages of naive CD45RAhigh/CD27high T cells were determined by flow cytometry on a PBMC aliquot from every donor. Summary of the overall study and its limitations: The CMV infection status of donors was not known, potentially confounding age-related changes in expanded clonotypes. A strong correlation was found between observed TCR beta diversity and the percentage of naive T cells measured by flow cytometry. Total diversity estimates from one million sequenced T cells were considered lower bounds and underestimates. Compared with the aged group, the long-lived group had more naive CD4+ T cells, fewer expanded clones and increased TCR diversity, a pattern suggesting age selection. Because profiling used bulk unsorted PBMCs, naive and antigen-experienced compartments could not be compared conclusively. As age increased, observed TCR beta diversity per million T cells dropped in a roughly linear way, and a significant reduction was already evident by age 40.

V and J are trimmed by 3 bases and 7 bases, and the gene matches miss 6 bases of the junction. CDR1 and CDR2 were assigned from the germline V gene as SGDLS and YYNGEE. Taken from cysteine to phenylalanine, the CDR3 has 14 residues. The only DNA kept is the CDR3, 42 bases in frame from the first base. The TCR was taken from a man aged 18 to 30 in good health. Sequenced input: blood. The V and J segments used are TRBV9 and TRBJ1-2; 10 central nucleotides agree with TRBD1. The CDR3: CASSANDRGLGYTF. The bases are TGTGCCAGCAGCGCAAATGACAGGGGGCTTGGCTACACCTTC.